The entry below gives a single TCR beta chain sequence along with its context. Its antigen is undetermined. The data were taken from a study of OX40 agonist ivuxolimab in advanced cancers. As for the study in general: Prior therapy, whether anti-PD-1, anti-PD-L1 or anti-CTLA-4, was allowed, and 40% had some.

This table comes from immunoSEQ multiplex PCR, and its TCRdb copy is limited to in-frame clones, with some not included. The sample lists 100,000 to 150,000 clones, about nine tenths occurring once. Broader study findings: In general, CD8+ T cells held more expanded clones than CD4+ did, on average. With doses of 0.1 to 3.0 mg/kg, CD4+ and CD8+ blood T cells had undergone clonal expansion by week 6. Among the lowest peripheral clonal expansion occurred in 0.1-3.0 mg/kg partial responders.

Unmatched junction bases numbered 10, after V lost 1 base and J lost 8 bases. Germline loops: CDR1 MGHRA, CDR2 YSYEKL. The CDR3 length is 16 residues. The sequencing here drew on CD4+ or CD8+ T cells sorted from blood, taken in a trial of the OX40 agonist ivuxolimab. The receptor comes from an adult with an advanced solid tumor such as melanoma, head and neck, liver or kidney cancer. The chain uses TRBV4-1 and TRBJ2-1, with 8 nucleotides matching TRBD2. The CDR3 coding sequence is TGCGCCAGCAGCCAAGGGACGGGACTAGGGCGAGATGAGCAGTTCTTC. Protein: CASSQGTGLGRDEQFF.